Given below is one T cell receptor (beta chain) in context. What it binds is not known. This entry comes from a study of T cell responses to AZD1222 COVID-19 vaccine. Study-level points and caveats: Baseline seropositivity characterized only a handful of AZD1222 recipients. Every sample of the repertoires postdated the peak T cell response.

CDR1 and CDR2 (germline): SGDLS, YYNGEE. This CDR3 comprises 20 residues. Trimming cost V 1 base and J 9 bases; bases outside gene matches: 24. Clones were sequenced by immunoSEQ multiplex PCR, and TCRdb holds only the in-frame ones, with some missing. The sample yields 140,000 or so clones, roughly 93% seen once. This chain connects TRBV9 to TRBJ2-1; 8 bases align to TRBD2. The source material was peripheral blood, sampled 28 days after the second AZD1222 dose. This TCR derives from an adult who received the AZD1222 COVID-19 vaccine. The CDR3 DNA is TGTGCCAGCAGCGTATCCCCCCGGCGGTCTGTGGCGGGGGGCAAAGGTGAGCAGTTCTTC. Amino acids: CASSVSPRRSVAGGKGEQFF.